A selection of T cell receptor beta chains follows, all from one sample in a study of neoadjuvant anti-PD-1 for oral cavity cancer. Some clones are missing from TCRdb's copy, which holds only in-frame ones; the method was immunoSEQ multiplex PCR. Of 75,000 or so clones in the sample, approximately 84% were seen once. The sequenced sample was PBMCs, obtained before nivolumab (anti-PD-1) treatment. These receptors all come from a person aged 40 to 85 with oral cavity squamous cell carcinoma. Each CDR3 is given with its conserved first and last residue. Each record gives: J gene, V gene, D gene, clone size, CDR3 DNA, CDR3 protein. The D gene is left open where the match is weak. Not every row has a clone size; where given, it reads once, few, many or a size class.

TRBJ2-2 | TRBV5-5 | TRBD1 | NA | TGTGCCAGCAGCTTCGTGACAGGGAGAATGACCGGGGAGCTGTTTTTT | CASSFVTGRMTGELFF
TRBJ1-1 | TRBV28 | NA | NA | TGTGCCAGCACCCCGTGGGAGGGGCCCGTTACTGAAGCTTTCTTT | CASTPWEGPVTEAFF
TRBJ1-4 | TRBV4-1 | NA | NA | TGCGCCAGCAGCCAAAGGGGGACTAATGAAAAACTGTTTTTT | CASSQRGTNEKLFF
TRBJ2-7 | TRBV30 | TRBD1 | few | TGTGCCTGGAGTGCCAGACAGGGAAGCTCCTACGAGCAGTACTTC | CAWSARQGSSYEQYF
TRBJ1-5 | TRBV10-3 | NA | NA | TGTGCCATCAGGCCGGACGCCAATCAGCCCCAGCATTTT | CAIRPDANQPQHF
TRBJ2-1 | TRBV2 | TRBD1 | NA | TGTGCCAGCAGCGGGACAGGGGGCAATGAGCAGTTCTTC | CASSGTGGNEQFF
TRBJ2-2 | TRBV10-2 | NA | NA | TGCGCCAGCAGCCTCACAGGGAGCTGGGGGGAGCTGTTTTTT | CASSLTGSWGELFF
TRBJ1-1 | TRBV5-1 | TRBD1 | NA | TGCGCCAGCAGCTCCGGGACAGCGAACACTGAAGCTTTCTTT | CASSSGTANTEAFF
TRBJ2-5 | TRBV25-1 | TRBD1 | few | TGTGCCAGCAACGGACAGGGGTCTCGTAAGACCCAGTACTTC | CASNGQGSRKTQYF
TRBJ2-1 | TRBV2 | TRBD2 | NA | TGTGCCAGCAGTGAGTCTAGCGGGACCTACAATGAGCAGTTCTTC | CASSESSGTYNEQFF
TRBJ1-5 | TRBV19 | NA | NA | TGTGCCAGTAGATGGGGGGGGAGCAATCAGCCCCAGCATTTT | CASRWGGSNQPQHF
TRBJ2-1 | TRBV10-3 | TRBD2 | NA | TGTGCCATCAGTGAGCCGGGCAGTAGCGGGAGGGCCTACAATGAGCAGTTCTTC | CAISEPGSSGRAYNEQFF
TRBJ2-7 | TRBV19 | TRBD2 | NA | TGTGCCAGTATGCCCAGCGGGAAATACGAGCAGTACTTC | CASMPSGKYEQYF
TRBJ1-4 | TRBV5-1 | NA | NA | TGCGCCAGCCAATCCGGGGGCCCAGCAACTAATGAAAAACTGTTTTTT | CASQSGGPATNEKLFF
TRBJ1-2 | TRBV7-6 | NA | once | TGTGCCAGCAGCTTGGGAATTGAGGGGTCTATGAACGGCTACACCTTC | CASSLGIEGSMNGYTF
TRBJ1-2 | TRBV19 | NA | NA | TGTGCCAGTAGTATGTCGCGGACACTTAACTATGGCTACACCTTC | CASSMSRTLNYGYTF
TRBJ2-1 | TRBV5-1 | TRBD2 | NA | TGCGCCAGCAGCTTGGATTCTCCAGGGAGGGACAATGAGCAGTTCTTC | CASSLDSPGRDNEQFF
TRBJ2-2 | TRBV4-2 | NA | medium-sized | TGTGCCAGCAGCTGGGGCAGTCGGCCCGAGGAGCTGTTTTTT | CASSWGSRPEELFF
TRBJ1-2 | TRBV6-5 | TRBD1 | NA | TGTGCCAGCAGCTTAGGACAGGCGAACTATGGCTACACCTTC | CASSLGQANYGYTF
TRBJ2-2 | TRBV2 | NA | many | TGTGCCAGCAGTGAGGGGCAGGCGGGTATGGGCCGCACCGGGGAGCTGTTTTTT | CASSEGQAGMGRTGELFF
TRBJ1-3 | TRBV9 | NA | NA | TGTGCCAGCAGCGTAGCCGGGGAGGGAAACACCATATATTTT | CASSVAGEGNTIYF
TRBJ2-2 | TRBV10-1 | NA | NA | TGCGCCAGCAGTGAGTTTGCCGGGGAGCTGTTTTTT | CASSEFAGELFF
TRBJ1-1 | TRBV11-2 | NA | NA | TGTGCCAGCAGCTTAGCCAGGACTGAAGCTTTCTTT | CASSLARTEAFF
TRBJ1-4 | TRBV7-9 | NA | NA | TGTGCCAGCAGCCCCAATACAGGGCTCGGTGAAAAACTGTTTTTT | CASSPNTGLGEKLFF
TRBJ2-7 | TRBV10-1 | TRBD2 | NA | TGCGCCAGCAGTGAGCGGGAGGGCTACGAGCAGTACTTC | CASSEREGYEQYF
TRBJ2-3 | TRBV4-1 | NA | NA | TGCGCCAGCAGGCAAACAGTGAGCACAGATACGCAGTATTTT | CASRQTVSTDTQYF
TRBJ2-1 | TRBV30 | NA | NA | TGTGCCTGGAGTGCGCCAGGACGGAGCTCCTACAATGAGCAGTTCTTC | CAWSAPGRSSYNEQFF
TRBJ1-2 | TRBV5-1 | NA | NA | TGCGCCAGCAGCTTGGAGGCAGGGAAGTGGTATGGCTACACCTTC | CASSLEAGKWYGYTF
TRBJ1-1 | TRBV19 | TRBD1 | NA | TGTGCCAGTAGTATAGGAACGGCGGGACAGGGTTTATTTGAAGCTTTCTTT | CASSIGTAGQGLFEAFF
TRBJ1-2 | TRBV9 | NA | once | TGTGCCAGCAGCGTACTTGGCTATGGCTACACCTTC | CASSVLGYGYTF
TRBJ2-5 | TRBV14 | NA | once | TGTGCCAGCAGCCAAGGTAAGCAAGAGACCCAGTACTTC | CASSQGKQETQYF
TRBJ2-5 | TRBV29-1 | NA | NA | TGCAGCGTTGACGTTAGCCCCGAGACCCAGTACTTC | CSVDVSPETQYF
TRBJ2-7 | TRBV7-9 | TRBD2 | once | TGTGCCAGCAGCTCGGAGGGAGGGCCGTACGAGCAGTACTTC | CASSSEGGPYEQYF
TRBJ2-3 | TRBV29-1 | NA | NA | TGCAGCGGATGGGGGCGAGGGATGGGAGATACGCAGTATTTT | CSGWGRGMGDTQYF
TRBJ1-5 | TRBV9 | NA | NA | TGTGCCAGCAGCTCCGGCCGACAGGTCAATCAGCCCCAGCATTTT | CASSSGRQVNQPQHF
TRBJ1-5 | TRBV6-6 | TRBD1 | NA | TGTGCCAGCAGTTACCCGGGACAGGGGGATCAGCCCCAGCATTTT | CASSYPGQGDQPQHF
TRBJ1-2 | TRBV19 | TRBD1 | NA | TGTGCCAGTAGTTCGGGACAGGGAGACTATGGCTACACCTTC | CASSSGQGDYGYTF
TRBJ2-7 | TRBV2 | TRBD1 | NA | TGTGCCAGCAGTGCGGACAGGGGGCTCTACGAGCAGTACTTC | CASSADRGLYEQYF
TRBJ2-5 | TRBV9 | NA | NA | TGTGCCAGCAGCTCCGACAACCAAGAGACCCAGTACTTC | CASSSDNQETQYF
TRBJ2-3 | TRBV2 | NA | NA | TGTGCCAGCAGGGGGGTGGAGCTAGATACGCAGTATTTT | CASRGVELDTQYF
TRBJ1-3 | TRBV19 | NA | NA | TGTGCCAGTAGTTTCCTCTCTGGAAACACCATATATTTT | CASSFLSGNTIYF
TRBJ2-2 | TRBV28 | TRBD2 | NA | TGTGCCAGCAGTTCCCCGGGGGTAGCGGGAGGTGCCGGGGAGCTGTTTTTT | CASSSPGVAGGAGELFF
TRBJ2-2 | TRBV19 | TRBD1 | NA | TGTGCCAGTAGTATAGGACAGGGTGGAGTTCTCGGGGAGCTGTTTTTT | CASSIGQGGVLGELFF
TRBJ2-7 | TRBV10-3 | NA | NA | TGTGCCATCAGTGAGGCAGCAAAGGACGAGCAGTACTTC | CAISEAAKDEQYF
TRBJ2-5 | TRBV10-3 | NA | NA | TGTGCCATCAGTGACCCGGATCCGGGGCGAGAGACCCAGTACTTC | CAISDPDPGRETQYF
TRBJ2-1 | TRBV2 | NA | NA | TGTGCCAGCAGCCCCGGACCGGACAGTGAGCAGTTCTTC | CASSPGPDSEQFF
TRBJ2-7 | TRBV30 | NA | NA | TGTGCCTGGTCCCGGGACTTCTTTTACGAGCAGTACTTC | CAWSRDFFYEQYF
TRBJ2-1 | TRBV25-1 | TRBD1 | NA | TGTGCCAGCACCTGGACAGGGGGCTCCTACAATGAGCAGTTCTTC | CASTWTGGSYNEQFF
TRBJ1-1 | TRBV19 | NA | few | TGTGCCAGTAGTACCTGGGACGCCAACACTGAAGCTTTCTTT | CASSTWDANTEAFF
TRBJ2-2 | TRBV5-4 | TRBD2 | once | TGTGCCAGCAGCTTGGCCGGGGGGGCTACCGGGGAGCTGTTTTTT | CASSLAGGATGELFF